Each of the 32 T cell receptor beta chains below was sequenced from the same sample in a study of control samples from healthy donors and cancer patients. The protocol was immunoSEQ multiplex PCR, while the TCRdb copy is restricted to in-frame clones and leaves out a portion. The repertoire has more than 75,000 clones, 80% to 90% of them found once; the top ten carry 1.5% to 2%. The source material was PBMCs. These receptors came from a woman aged 55-69 years with head and neck cancer.

The chain uses TRBV7-3 and TRBJ2-5; 9 bases align to TRBD1. V gave up 1 base and J gave up 4 bases; unmatched junction bases: 4. The CDR3 is 15 residues long. CDR1 is SGHTA and CDR2 is FQGTGA in the germline V gene. In DNA form, the CDR3 reads TGTGCCAGCAGCTTAATAGGACAGGGGAGAGAGACCCAGTACTTC. It encodes CASSLIGQGRETQYF.

The chain is built from TRBV9 and TRBJ2-5; 15 nucleotides match TRBD2. Germline V gives CDR1 SGDLS, CDR2 YYNGEE. Trimming cost V 4 bases and J 2 bases; bases outside gene matches: 3. This CDR3 has 16 amino acids. The CDR3 protein is CASSPGLAGGQETQYF. The DNA for the CDR3 is TGTGCCAGCAGCCCCGGACTAGCGGGAGGGCAAGAGACCCAGTACTTC.

The rearrangement uses TRBV5-4 and TRBJ2-1; D unresolved. V was shortened by 2 bases and J by 8 bases, with 11 bases between the two germline ends. CDR3 length: 13 residues. CDR1 and CDR2 (germline): SGHNT, YYREEE (reference sequence). The CDR3 loop is CASSLIGLDEQFF. The CDR3 DNA follows: TGTGCCAGCAGCTTAATAGGGTTGGATGAGCAGTTCTTC.

V is TRBV7-9 and J is TRBJ2-2; the D gene is possibly TRBD2 (6 bases). V was trimmed by 5 bases and J by 5 bases, leaving 18 bases between them. Germline V gives CDR1 SEHNR, CDR2 FQNEAQ (reference sequence). The CDR3 is 16 amino acids. The CDR3 reads CASSPSLGGGTGELFF. As DNA, the CDR3 is TGTGCCAGCAGCCCCTCTTTGGGGGGAGGTACCGGGGAGCTGTTTTTT.

The chain joins TRBV7-9 to TRBJ2-7; D possibly corresponds to TRBD2 (5 bases). The V and J ends lost 0 bases and 7 bases respectively, with 13 bases between them. Looked up from germline, CDR1 is SEHNR and CDR2 is FQNEAQ (reference sequence). The CDR3 contains 14 residues. DNA for the CDR3: TGTGCCAGCAGCTTAGCGGAACAGACGGGGGAGCAGTACTTC. As protein: CASSLAEQTGEQYF.

The sample holds one count of this clone. This chain uses TRBV10-1 with TRBJ2-3, with 8 bases that match TRBD2. The V segment lost 6 bases and the J segment 1 base; nucleotides outside the gene matches: 12. Germline lookup yields CDR1 WNHNN and CDR2 SYGVQD (reference sequence). The CDR3 runs to 17 residues. In DNA, the CDR3 is TGCGCCAGCAGCCCGGACGGCGCGACTAGCGGCACAGATACGCAGTATTTT. Translating gives CASSPDGATSGTDTQYF.

This clone was observed a handful of times. The chain joins TRBV7-8 to TRBJ2-7; D uncertain. Germline V gives CDR1 SGHVS, CDR2 FQNEAQ. The length of the CDR3 is 12 residues. Trimming stripped 2 bases from V and 3 bases from J, with 5 bases between. CDR3 region: CASSLSSYEQYF. CDR3 in DNA: TGTGCCAGCAGCTTATCTAGCTACGAGCAGTACTTC. Combining the CDR3 with reference TRBV7-8 and TRBJ2-7 gives the whole variable domain GAGVSQSPRYKVAKRGQDVALRCDPISGHVSLFWYQQALGQGPEFLTYFQNEAQLDKSGLPSDRFFAERPEGSVSTLKIQRTQQEDSAVYLCASSLSSYEQYFGPGTRLTVT.

Remarks on this clone: Other nucleotide sequences in the sample specify the same CDR3. This chain uses TRBV19 with TRBJ2-2, with D perhaps matching TRBD1 (6 bases). Germline V lookup: CDR1 LNHDA, CDR2 SQIVND (reference sequence). Trimming left V 6 bases short and J 6 bases short, with 11 bases between. The CDR3 extends over 13 amino acids. CDR3 amino acids: CASSTGPAGELFF. Here the CDR3 DNA reads TGTGCCAGTAGCACAGGGCCGGCCGGGGAGCTGTTTTTT.

The V gene is TRBV11-2, the J gene TRBJ1-2; 8 bases are shared with TRBD1. This CDR3 comprises 15 residues. The germline V gene has CDR1 SGHAT and CDR2 FQNNGV. The trim removed 4 bases at V and 7 bases at J, leaving 11 bases unmatched. The CDR3 nucleotides are TGTGCCAGCAGCTCCTCGACAGGGGAGGCTTCTGGCTACACCTTC. Residues: CASSSSTGEASGYTF.

The chain is built from TRBV27 and TRBJ2-7; D is uncertain. Germline CDR1 and CDR2: MNHEY and SMNVEV (reference sequence). V gave up 9 bases and J gave up 7 bases, with 13 bases separating them. The CDR3 has 11 residues. The CDR3 sequence is CASTITGEQYF. The CDR3 DNA follows: TGTGCCAGTACCATTACTGGGGAGCAGTACTTC.

The chain links TRBV10-2 to TRBJ2-1; D may match TRBD1 or TRBD2 (5 bases each). Germline values: CDR1 WSHSY, CDR2 SAAADI. Trimming took off 6 bases at V and 0 bases at J, with 15 bases between the two ends. The length of the CDR3 is 16 residues. The CDR3 loop reads CASSEPGRLSYNEQFF. CDR3 DNA: TGCGCCAGCAGCGAGCCGGGACGCCTCTCCTACAATGAGCAGTTCTTC.

The chain recombines TRBV5-1 with TRBJ2-1; the match to TRBD2 covers 16 bases. In germline, CDR1 is SGHRS, CDR2 YFSETQ. V dropped 4 bases and J dropped 7; count of bases not matched to a gene: 5. The CDR3 runs 16 residues. CDR3 nucleotide sequence: TGCGCCAGCAGCCCCGGGACTAGCGGGAGGGGAAATGAGCAGTTCTTC. The encoded protein is CASSPGTSGRGNEQFF.

The chain carries TRBV7-9 and TRBJ1-1; no clear D gene. The germline V gene has CDR1 SEHNR and CDR2 FQNEAQ (reference sequence). Trimming cost V 3 bases and J 6 bases, with 14 bases left between them. This CDR3 is 14 amino acids long. The chain's CDR3 is CASSFGGSRSEAFF. The DNA for the CDR3 is TGTGCCAGCAGCTTTGGAGGGTCTCGTTCTGAAGCTTTCTTT.

The V gene is TRBV18, the J gene TRBJ2-3, with 8 bases matching TRBD2. Unmatched junction bases numbered 16, after V lost 2 bases and J lost 0 bases. CDR1 and CDR2 from the germline V gene are KGHSH and LQKENI. CDR3 size: 20 residues. This chain's CDR3 is CASSPNRAAGGSRSTDTQYF. The CDR3 nucleotides read TGTGCCAGCTCACCAAACCGCGCGGCGGGAGGCTCTCGTAGCACAGATACGCAGTATTTT.

This sequence joins TRBV28 and TRBJ2-1; D might be TRBD1 (6 bases). Trimming left V 6 bases short and J 3 bases short, with 12 bases between. CDR1 is MDHEN and CDR2 is SYDVKM in the germline V gene. CDR3 length: 14 amino acids. The CDR3 reads CASRVEQGYNEQFF. The CDR3 nucleotides are TGTGCCAGCAGGGTCGAACAGGGCTACAATGAGCAGTTCTTC. Full variable domain (outside the CDR3, taken from reference TRBV28 and TRBJ2-1): DVKVTQSSRYLVKRTGEKVFLECVQDMDHENMFWYRQDPGLGLRLIYFSYDVKMKEKGDIPEGYSVSREKKERFSLILESASTNQTSMYLCASRVEQGYNEQFFGPGTRLTVL.

This clone was observed a single time. V usage is TRBV7-2 and J usage is TRBJ1-5; D is unclear. The CDR3 is 14 residues long. V lost 2 bases, J lost 0 bases, and 5 bases lay in between. Per germline, CDR1 SGHTA and CDR2 FQGNSA. CDR3 bases: TGTGCCAGCAGCTTACTCACTAGCAATCAGCCCCAGCATTTT. Protein product: CASSLLTSNQPQHF.

The chain links TRBV7-3 to TRBJ1-1, with 9 positions matching TRBD1. The J segment lost 7 bases and the V segment lost 2 bases, leaving 5 bases of the junction unmatched. Germline V gene data show CDR1 as SGHTA and CDR2 as FQGTGA. This CDR3 is built from 14 residues. CDR3 DNA sequence: TGTGCCAGCAGCTTATCGGGACAGGGATTTGAAGCTTTCTTT. This gives the protein CASSLSGQGFEAFF.

The rearrangement uses TRBV7-2 and TRBJ2-7, with 9 bases identical to TRBD2. CDR1 and CDR2 from the germline V gene are SGHTA and FQGNSA. The length of the CDR3 is 18 residues. V shed 6 bases, J shed 0 bases, and the junction held 15 bases outside the gene matches. The CDR3 here is CASSQRKGVAGDSYEQYF. In nucleotides, the CDR3 is TGTGCCAGCAGTCAAAGAAAAGGGGTAGCGGGGGACTCCTACGAGCAGTACTTC.

This chain links TRBV27 with TRBJ2-7, with D perhaps matching TRBD1 or TRBD2 (5 bases each). V was shortened by 3 bases and J by 3 bases, with 15 bases between the two germline ends. In germline, CDR1 is MNHEY, CDR2 SMNVEV (reference sequence). This CDR3 has 15 amino acids. The CDR3 coding sequence is TGTGCCAGCAGTTTCCTAGCCGACAGCAACTACGAGCAGTACTTC. Translated, it gives CASSFLADSNYEQYF.

The chain carries TRBV19 and TRBJ2-1, with 10 bases fitting TRBD2. Germline trimming cut 3 bases from V and 7 bases from J; bases unmatched to any gene: 9. Looked up from germline, CDR1 is LNHDA and CDR2 is SQIVND (reference sequence). CDR3 length: 16 residues. CDR3 region: CASSIGAGGPSNEQFF. CDR3 DNA sequence: TGTGCCAGTAGTATTGGAGCGGGAGGGCCAAGTAATGAGCAGTTCTTC.

The chain couples TRBV2 to TRBJ2-3; D not resolved. The CDR3 spans 15 residues. The germline V and J ends were trimmed by 1 base and 0 bases, with 8 bases remaining between them. Germline CDR1 is SNHLY and CDR2 is FYNNEI. The CDR3 protein is CASSEVAASTDTQYF. The DNA of the CDR3 is TGTGCCAGCAGTGAAGTGGCAGCCAGCACAGATACGCAGTATTTT.

For the CDR3, the DNA is TGTGCCAGCAGCCTTTTCTCCGGGGGAGCGTGGGATAGCAATCAGCCCCAGCATTTT. Protein sequence: CASSLFSGGAWDSNQPQHF. V usage is TRBV7-8 and J usage is TRBJ1-5, with a tentative D call TRBD1 (5 bases). Germline values: CDR1 SGHVS, CDR2 FQNEAQ. The CDR3 consists of 19 residues. The V end lost 5 bases, the J end lost 0 bases, and 23 bases lay between the germline ends.

This clone has only one observation. This chain links TRBV11-2 with TRBJ2-5; D uncertain. CDR1 and CDR2 from the germline V gene are SGHAT and FQNNGV. There are 14 residues in the CDR3. V lost 3 bases to trimming and J lost 5 bases, with 13 bases between them. CDR3: CASSFRNSRETQYF. In nucleotides, the CDR3 is TGTGCCAGCAGCTTCCGAAACTCTCGGGAGACCCAGTACTTC.

The chain is built from TRBV3-1 (or the pseudogene TRBV3-2) and TRBJ1-2; no clear D gene. The CDR3 consists of 13 residues. Trimming stripped 4 bases from V and 6 bases from J, with 12 bases between. Germline V CDR1 and CDR2: LGHDT, YNNKEL (reference sequence). The CDR3 spells CASSPQWTDGYTF. CDR3 DNA: TGTGCCAGCAGCCCCCAGTGGACGGATGGCTACACCTTC.

This chain links TRBV3-1 (or the pseudogene TRBV3-2) with TRBJ1-5, with D tentatively TRBD1 (6 bases). This CDR3 has 14 residues. The germline CDR1 and CDR2 sequences are LGHDT and YNNKEL (reference sequence). V was trimmed by 5 bases and J by 3 bases, leaving 11 bases between them. CDR3: CASSEGQPNQPQHF. The DNA for the CDR3 is TGTGCCAGCAGCGAAGGACAGCCCAATCAGCCCCAGCATTTT.

This chain links TRBV4-1 with TRBJ1-1; the D is unclear. Deletions cut 0 bases from V and 0 bases from J, with 8 bases between. This CDR3 contains 15 residues. Germline V gene data show CDR1 as MGHRA and CDR2 as YSYEKL. CDR3 sequence reads: CASSQDSNLNTEAFF. The CDR3 nucleotides read TGCGCCAGCAGCCAAGATTCTAACTTGAACACTGAAGCTTTCTTT.

The CDR3 loop is CASSGQLNQPQHF. CDR3 DNA sequence: TGTGCCAGCAGCGGACAGCTCAATCAGCCCCAGCATTTT. The rearrangement links TRBV2 to TRBJ1-5; a possible D gene is TRBD1 (6 bases). This CDR3 contains 13 residues. Deletions cut 6 bases from V and 3 bases from J, with 9 bases between. CDR1 and CDR2 (germline): SNHLY, FYNNEI. Using reference TRBV2 and TRBJ1-5 for the parts outside the CDR3, the full variable domain is EPEVTQTPSHQVTQMGQEVILRCVPISNHLYFYWYRQILGQKVEFLVSFYNNEISEKSEIFDDQFSVERPDGSNFTLKIRSTKLEDSAMYFCASSGQLNQPQHFGDGTRLSIL.

V is TRBV15 and J is TRBJ1-1; D unresolved. Trimming cost V 0 bases and J 1 base, with 18 bases left between them. CDR1 LNHNV and CDR2 YYDKDF come from the germline V gene (reference sequence). This CDR3 contains 18 residues. The CDR3 DNA sequence: TGTGCCACCAGCAGAGAGGGCGGGTTGTGGGGAGAGAACACTGAAGCTTTCTTT. This codes for CATSREGGLWGENTEAFF.

This clone appeared once. V is TRBV7-6 and J is TRBJ2-7; a possible D gene is TRBD1 (6 bases). This CDR3 has 12 amino acids. The V and J ends lost 6 bases and 6 bases respectively, with 12 bases between them. Germline V lookup: CDR1 SGHVS, CDR2 FNYEAQ. The CDR3 region is CASSNTGIEQYF. CDR3 DNA: TGTGCCAGCAGTAACACAGGGATCGAGCAGTACTTC.

The CDR3 protein is CASSIEPRAAGANVLTF. The CDR3 nucleotides are TGTGCCAGTAGTATAGAGCCGAGGGCAGCAGGGGCCAACGTCCTGACTTTC. The V and J genes are TRBV19 and TRBJ2-6; D is possibly TRBD2 (5 bases). Trimming took off 0 bases at V and 4 bases at J, with 13 bases between the two ends. Germline loops: CDR1 LNHDA, CDR2 SQIVND (reference sequence). CDR3 length equals 17 residues.

The chain uses TRBV25-1 and TRBJ2-1; TRBD1 matches at 8 bases. The CDR3 has 15 amino acids. Germline loops: CDR1 MGHDK, CDR2 SYGVNS. Trimming took 7 bases from V and 9 from J; bases not matched to a gene: 14. In nucleotides, the CDR3 is TGTGCCAGCACGCTTAGAGGCAGGGGGCTGGGTGAGCAGTTCTTC. Translating it yields CASTLRGRGLGEQFF.

The V gene is TRBV7-2, the J gene TRBJ2-1; D is perhaps TRBD1 or TRBD2 (5 bases each). Germline V CDR1 and CDR2: SGHTA, FQGNSA. This CDR3 has 15 amino acids. Trimming pared 5 bases from V and 1 base from J, leaving 12 bases between. The CDR3 bases are TGTGCCAGCAGCACTAGGGACGGGTCCTACAATGAGCAGTTCTTC. Translation: CASSTRDGSYNEQFF.